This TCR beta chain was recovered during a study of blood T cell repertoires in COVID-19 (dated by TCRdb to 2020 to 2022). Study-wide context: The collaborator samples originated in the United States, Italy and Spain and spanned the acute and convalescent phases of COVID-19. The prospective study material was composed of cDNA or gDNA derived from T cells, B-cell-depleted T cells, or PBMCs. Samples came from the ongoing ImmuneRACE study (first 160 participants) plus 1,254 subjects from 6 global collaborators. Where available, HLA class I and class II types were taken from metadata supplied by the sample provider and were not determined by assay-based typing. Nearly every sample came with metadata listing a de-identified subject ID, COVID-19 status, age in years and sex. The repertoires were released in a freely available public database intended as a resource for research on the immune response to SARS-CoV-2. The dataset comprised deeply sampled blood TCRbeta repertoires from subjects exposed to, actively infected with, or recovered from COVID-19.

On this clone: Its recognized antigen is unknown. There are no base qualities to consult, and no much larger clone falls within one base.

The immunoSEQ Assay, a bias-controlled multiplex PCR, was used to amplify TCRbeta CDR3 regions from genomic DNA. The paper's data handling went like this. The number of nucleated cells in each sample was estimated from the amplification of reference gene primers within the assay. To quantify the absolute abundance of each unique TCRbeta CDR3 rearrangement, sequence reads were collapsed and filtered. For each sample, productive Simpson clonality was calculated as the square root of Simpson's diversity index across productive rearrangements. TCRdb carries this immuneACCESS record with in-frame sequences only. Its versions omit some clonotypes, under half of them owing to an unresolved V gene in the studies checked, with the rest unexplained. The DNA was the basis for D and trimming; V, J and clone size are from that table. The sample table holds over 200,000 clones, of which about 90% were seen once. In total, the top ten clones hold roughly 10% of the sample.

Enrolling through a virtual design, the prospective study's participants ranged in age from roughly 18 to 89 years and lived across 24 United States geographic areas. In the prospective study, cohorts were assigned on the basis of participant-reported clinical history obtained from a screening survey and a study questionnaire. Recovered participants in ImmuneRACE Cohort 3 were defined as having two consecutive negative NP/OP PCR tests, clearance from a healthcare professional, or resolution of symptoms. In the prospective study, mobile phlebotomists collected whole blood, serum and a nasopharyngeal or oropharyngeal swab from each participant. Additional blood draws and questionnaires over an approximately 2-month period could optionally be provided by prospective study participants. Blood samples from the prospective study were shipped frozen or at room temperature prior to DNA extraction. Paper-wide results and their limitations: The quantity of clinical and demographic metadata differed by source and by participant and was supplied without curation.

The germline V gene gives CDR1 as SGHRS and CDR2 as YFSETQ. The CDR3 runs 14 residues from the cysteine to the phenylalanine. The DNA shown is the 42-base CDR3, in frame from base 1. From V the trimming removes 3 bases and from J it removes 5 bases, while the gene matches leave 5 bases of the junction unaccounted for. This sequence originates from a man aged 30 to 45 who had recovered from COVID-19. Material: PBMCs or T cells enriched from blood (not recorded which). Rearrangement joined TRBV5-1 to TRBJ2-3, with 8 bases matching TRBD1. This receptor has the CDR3 CASSWQGAGDTQYF. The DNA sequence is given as TGCGCCAGCAGCTGGCAGGGGGCTGGAGATACGCAGTATTTT. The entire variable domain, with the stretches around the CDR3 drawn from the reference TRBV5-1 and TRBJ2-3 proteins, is KAGVTQTPRYLIKTRGQQVTLSCSPISGHRSVSWYQQTPGQGLQFLFEYFSETQRNKGNFPGRFSGRQFSNSRSEMNVSTLELGDSALYLCASSWQGAGDTQYFGPGTRLTVL.